These 26 T cell receptor beta chains were sequenced from one sample in a study of tumor and adjacent non-tumor tissue in lung cancer. RNA was extracted from bulk tissue without any cell sorting. Three rounds of nested PCR, following a modified ARM-PCR protocol, produced the TCRbeta library. From the multiplex PCR reads, TCRdb called clonotypes with MiXCR, one entry per CDR3 protein. The profile shows about 200,000 distinct CDR3 sequences, 70% to 75% of them singletons. The sequencing input was lung tumor tissue. These receptors were obtained from a man between 60 and 75 years old with non-small cell lung cancer.

Comment on this clonotype: Just one base apart from a much larger clone, this may be a read error. This chain uses TRBV20-1 with TRBJ2-7, with 8 bases lining up with TRBD1. This CDR3 region has 13 residues. Germline CDR1 is DFQATT and CDR2 is SNEGSKA (reference sequence). V was pared by 8 bases and J by 9 bases, with 15 bases of the junction left unmatched. CDR3 coding DNA: TGCAGTACAACACGGGACAGGTATAACGGGCAGTACTTC. As protein: CSTTRDRYNGQYF.

This clonotype was detected many times. The gene calls are TRBV4-2 and TRBJ2-7; 14 nucleotides align to TRBD2. The CDR3 is 16 amino acids. CDR1 LGHNA and CDR2 YNFKEQ come from the germline V gene. V trimming: 4 bases; J trimming: 2 bases; junction bases outside the gene matches: 4. CDR3 in DNA: TGTGCCAGCAGCCGATCGGGACTAGCGGGAGCCTACGAGCAGTACTTC. Amino acid sequence: CASSRSGLAGAYEQYF.

To note about this clonotype: An end of the junction does not agree with germline; a read error may underlie this. This chain links TRBV5-4 with TRBJ1-1, with D perhaps TRBD1 (6 bases). Germline CDR1 reads SGHNT; CDR2 reads YYREEE (reference sequence). The length of the CDR3 is 17 residues. The CDR3 nucleotides are TGTGCCAGCAGCGCCGGTCGACAGGTACGAGGCGACACTAAAGCTTTCTTT. It specifies CASSAGRQVRGDTKAFF.

Points on this clonotype: Here the CDR3 omits its conserved ending phenylalanine or tryptophan, so a read error is the likely source. The chain is built from TRBV5-4 and TRBJ1-2; D gene ambiguous. There are 12 residues in the CDR3. The V gene's germline CDR1 is SGHNT and CDR2 YYREEE (reference sequence). Deletions cut 2 bases from V and 7 bases from J, with 9 bases between. The CDR3 sequence is CASSFQHAGYTL. As DNA, the CDR3 is TGTGCCAGCAGCTTTCAACATGCTGGCTACACCTTA.

DNA for the CDR3: TGTGCCACCAGGTTAGGGGGGGGCGAGACCCAGTACTTC. It translates to CATRLGGGETQYF. The chain uses TRBV11-2 and TRBJ2-5; D is perhaps TRBD2 (7 bases). The V gene's germline CDR1 is SGHAT and CDR2 FQNNGV. The length of the CDR3 is 13 residues. V gave up 10 bases and J gave up 5 bases, with 17 bases separating them.

This chain links TRBV5-1 with TRBJ1-1; D gene uncertain. The CDR3 is made up of 15 amino acids. CDR1 and CDR2 from the germline V gene are SGHRS and YFSETQ. CDR3 nucleotide sequence: TGCCCCGGCAGCTTGGGAGGCGGTCGGTATGCTGAAGCTTTCTTT. Protein: CPGSLGGGRYAEAFF.

Points on this clonotype: This may come from a read error, since a much larger clone is one base off. This chain connects TRBV29-1 to TRBJ2-5; D gene ambiguous. The CDR3 loop spans 13 amino acids. CDR1 and CDR2 (germline): SQVTM, ANQGSEA. The CDR3 coding sequence is TGCAACGTTTATTCCAGGCTGGCAGAGACCCAGTACTTC. This codes for CNVYSRLAETQYF. Looking up the rest from reference TRBV29-1 and TRBJ2-5 gives the full variable domain: SAVISQKPSRDICQRGTSLTIQCQVDSQVTMMFWYRQQPGQSLTLIATANQGSEATYESGFVIDKFPISRPNLTFSTLTVSNMSPEDSSIYLCNVYSRLAETQYFGPGTRLLVL.

The V gene is TRBV6-2 or TRBV6-3, the J gene TRBJ2-1, with TRBD1 matching 7 bases. The germline V gene has CDR1 MNHEY and CDR2 SVGEGT. J lost 15 bases, V lost 5 bases, and 16 bases had no gene match. This CDR3 comprises 14 residues. CDR3 in amino acids: CASSGRDRYNGRFF. For the CDR3, the DNA is TGTGCCAGCAGTGGACGGGACAGATACAATGGGCGGTTCTTC.

The chain recombines TRBV12-3 or TRBV12-4 with TRBJ2-4, with 12 positions matching TRBD2. V lost 6 bases, J lost 3 bases, and 15 bases stayed unmatched. This CDR3 region has 19 residues. The CDR3 bases are TGTGCCAGCAGCCGTGGTGGCACTAGCGGGGGGCGAGACAAAAACATTCAGTACTTC. Its protein is CASSRGGTSGGRDKNIQYF.

In regard to this clonotype: This may stem from a read error, because a much larger clone lies one nucleotide away. The chain has TRBV7-8 and TRBJ2-4; 8 bases are a match to TRBD1. This CDR3 has 15 residues. After removal of 5 bases from V and 11 bases from J, the junction contained 14 bases not matched to a gene. Germline V CDR1 and CDR2: SGHVS, FQNEAQ. CDR3: CASSHGQGGGNVQYF. CDR3 bases: TGTGCCAGCAGCCATGGACAGGGTGGCGGGAACGTTCAGTACTTC.

Points on this clonotype: This is likely a read error, given that the CDR3 carries no conserved phenylalanine or tryptophan at its end. The genes are TRBV11-3 and TRBJ2-1, with D tentatively TRBD1 (6 bases). This CDR3 comprises 13 residues. Germline assignment: CDR1 SGHNT and CDR2 YENEEA. V gave up 8 bases and J gave up 6 bases, with 14 bases separating them. Here the CDR3 reads CASSRGVFNEQFL. In DNA form, the CDR3 reads TGTGCCAGCTCCAGGGGAGTGTTCAATGAGCAGTTCTTG.

Turning to this clonotype: This likely comes from a read error, as the CDR3 has no conserved phenylalanine or tryptophan at its end. The rearrangement links TRBV6-6 to TRBJ2-1; no definite D call. Germline V gene data show CDR1 as MNHNY and CDR2 as SVGAGI (reference sequence). This CDR3 spans 13 amino acids. The CDR3 here is CASSLFPYDEQFI. In DNA, the CDR3 is TGTGCCAGCAGTTTGTTCCCCTACGATGAGCAGTTCATC.

The chain has TRBV4-2 and TRBJ2-3, with 8 bases matching TRBD1. CDR3 size: 17 residues. Germline assignment: CDR1 LGHNA and CDR2 YNFKEQ. V was clipped by 0 bases and J by 4 bases; unmatched bases: 9. The CDR3 DNA reads TGTGCCAGCAGCCAAGATGGTTCAGGGGGCGGAGCAGATACGCAGTATTTT. It specifies CASSQDGSGGGADTQYF.

In its sample, this clonotype was seen many times. The chain recombines TRBV12-3 or TRBV12-4 with TRBJ1-2; D is unclear. V was pared by 2 bases and J by 2 bases, with 12 bases between. This CDR3 spans 15 amino acids. In nucleotides, the CDR3 is TGTGCCAGCAGTTTATCCGCGGCGGCGAACTATGGCTACACCTTC. Residues: CASSLSAAANYGYTF.

The chain couples TRBV5-4 to TRBJ1-1; D unresolved. V shed 2 bases and J shed 8 bases, with 13 bases lying between them. The CDR3 extends over 13 amino acids. Per germline, CDR1 SGHNT and CDR2 YYREEE (reference sequence). The CDR3 DNA follows: TGTGCCAGCAGCTTTCCCGGGGTACCAGAAGCTTTCTTT. Its protein product is CASSFPGVPEAFF.

A word on this clonotype: One junction end does not reproduce the germline sequence, and a read error may be involved. V is TRBV11-2 and J is TRBJ2-1; tentatively, D is TRBD1 (5 bases). The CDR3 is 15 amino acids. Germline V gene lookup returns CDR1 SGHAT and CDR2 FQNNGV. For the CDR3, the DNA is TGTGCCAGCGGCACCTCATGGGGCTCCTACATTGAGCAGTTCTTC. Translation gives CASGTSWGSYIEQFF.

This clonotype was found once. The CDR3 ends on some other residue instead of the conserved phenylalanine or tryptophan, so this is likely a read error. The V call is TRBV20-1, the J call TRBJ1-6, with D maybe TRBD1 (5 bases). Germline loops: CDR1 DFQATT, CDR2 SNEGSKA (reference sequence). The CDR3 covers 13 residues. The CDR3, as DNA: TGCAGTGCCACCTTGACTGGGGCTTCACTCCTCCACTCT. It encodes CSATLTGASLLHS.

To note about this clonotype: Without the conserved terminal phenylalanine or tryptophan, this CDR3 likely stems from a read error. The DNA is left out, because the CDR3 cannot be placed on it with certainty; the CDR3 is given as TCRdb lists it. The gene calls are TRBV20-1 and TRBJ2-1; TRBD2 reflects the table's D call only, with no check against the DNA. Germline V CDR1 and CDR2: DFQATT, SNEGSKA (reference sequence). The CDR3 length is 13 residues, termini included. The CDR3 loop reads CSVTGTSDNEQFL.

Worth noting for this clonotype: A read error is possible here, since a much larger clone lies one base away. J is TRBJ1-1 and V is TRBV20-1; D is unclear. From germline, CDR1 is DFQATT and CDR2 SNEGSKA (reference sequence). This CDR3 spans 14 amino acids. Trimming left V 3 bases short and J 5 bases short, with 16 bases between. DNA of the CDR3: TGCAGTGCTAGCTCACAGATCTCGAAGACTGAAGCTTTCTTT. Translation gives CSASSQISKTEAFF.

Notes on this clonotype: At one end the junction does not follow the germline gene, possibly because of a read error. V and J are TRBV11-2 and TRBJ1-2; D not resolved. Germline V CDR1 and CDR2: SGHAT, FQNNGV. CDR3 length: 13 amino acids. The CDR3 loop is CASSPERNYCYTF. The CDR3 DNA sequence: TGTGCCAGCAGCCCGGAGAGGAACTATTGCTACACCTTC.

The sample holds a few counts of this clonotype. A much larger clone differs from this one at a single base, so this may be a read error. The chain couples TRBV11-2 to TRBJ2-1; TRBD2 matches at 10 bases. V gave up 5 bases and J gave up 10 bases; unmatched junction bases: 8. The CDR3 contains 14 residues. Germline-derived CDR1 and CDR2 are SGHAT and FQNNGV. Here the CDR3 reads CASSPVGLAEEQFF. The DNA of the CDR3 is TGTGCCAGCAGCCCTGTAGGACTAGCGGAGGAGCAGTTCTTC.

In the case of this clonotype: The conserved final phenylalanine or tryptophan is absent from the CDR3, which likely points to a read error. The CDR3 sequence: CASSRVGWNSYEQYL. For the CDR3, the DNA is TGTGCCAGCAGCCGCGTCGGGTGGAACTCCTACGAGCAGTACTTA. This sequence joins TRBV11-2 and TRBJ2-7, with unresolved D. Per germline, CDR1 SGHAT and CDR2 FQNNGV. V gave up 5 bases and J gave up 0 bases, with 14 bases separating them. The CDR3 extends over 15 amino acids.

With respect to this clonotype: The junction departs from the called germline gene at one end, perhaps through a read error. The rearrangement uses TRBV11-2 and TRBJ2-3; D uncertain. The germline V gene encodes CDR1 SGHAT and CDR2 FQNNGV. The CDR3 consists of 12 residues. The DNA of the CDR3 is TGTGCCAGCAGCCCAAGCACAGTTACGCAGTATTTT. Translated: CASSPSTVTQYF.

Notes on this clonotype: An end of the junction differs from the germline gene, which may be a read error. The J gene is TRBJ1-4, the V gene TRBV20-1; D call uncertain. This CDR3 is built from 13 residues. Germline V gene data show CDR1 as DFQATT and CDR2 as SNEGSKA (reference sequence). As DNA, the CDR3 is TGTGGTGCTACGCCACGGGTTAGGGATAAACTGTTTTTT. Its protein is CGATPRVRDKLFF.

Of note for this clonotype: A read error is possible here, since a much larger clone lies one base away. The chain's CDR3 is CSATYQAISPQHF. The DNA for the CDR3 is TGCAGTGCTACATACCAGGCGATCAGCCCCCAGCATTTT. The V and J genes are TRBV20-1 and TRBJ1-5, with no clear D. The V and J ends lost 4 bases and 10 bases respectively, with 17 bases between them. This CDR3 contains 13 residues. CDR1 is DFQATT and CDR2 is SNEGSKA in the germline V gene (reference sequence).

This clonotype was observed once. The chain combines TRBV11-2 with TRBJ1-6; D call uncertain. Per the germline V gene, CDR1 is SGHAT and CDR2 is FQNNGV. The CDR3 is 14 residues long. V lost 5 bases, J lost 6 bases, and 11 bases lay in between. DNA of the CDR3: TGTGCCAGCAGCCATGGGGTGGCTAATTCACCCCTCCACTTT. Encoded protein: CASSHGVANSPLHF.